This entry lists 27 T cell receptor beta chains sequenced from one sample in a study of graft-versus-host responses after intestinal transplantation. The data were produced by immunoSEQ multiplex PCR, yet TCRdb's version contains in-frame clones alone and is incomplete. The table has just under 8,000 clones, less than 98% seen once. This specimen was PBMCs, taken 23 days after intestinal transplant. These receptors all come from a human patient who received an intestinal transplant, so some T cells may come from the graft donor.

The V call is TRBV9, the J call TRBJ2-6, with D perhaps TRBD2 (5 bases). The germline V gene has CDR1 SGDLS and CDR2 YYNGEE. The CDR3 extends over 16 amino acids. Trimming removed 2 bases at V and 4 bases at J, with 13 bases between. The CDR3 nucleotides are TGTGCCAGCAGCGTCGGGTGGACTTCCGGGGCCAACGTCCTGACTTTC. It translates to CASSVGWTSGANVLTF.

The chain carries TRBV11-2 and TRBJ2-1; no reliable D call. The CDR3 runs 14 residues. Trimming shortened V by 5 bases and J by 1 base, and 9 bases separated the two germline ends. The germline gives CDR1 SGHAT, CDR2 FQNNGV. CDR3 amino acids: CASSPFSSYNEQFF. CDR3 DNA sequence: TGTGCCAGCAGCCCTTTTAGTTCCTACAATGAGCAGTTCTTC.

About this clone itself: An end of the junction differs from the germline gene, which may be a read error. The chain carries TRBV13 and TRBJ2-7; tentative D call: TRBD1 (5 bases). Germline values: CDR1 PRHDT, CDR2 FYEKMQ (reference sequence). This CDR3 region has 13 residues. The CDR3 coding sequence is TGTGCCAGCAGATTAGGGGCGACCTACGAGCAGTACTTC. It yields the protein CASRLGATYEQYF.

CDR3 coding DNA: TGTGCCAGCAGTTACTCGGCGGGAGGGCACGGGGAGCTGTTTTTT. This translates into CASSYSAGGHGELFF. The chain has TRBV6-5 and TRBJ2-2, with 9 bases lining up with TRBD2. V trimming: 0 bases; J trimming: 7 bases; junction bases outside the gene matches: 3. Germline CDR1 MNHEY, CDR2 SVGAGI. CDR3 size: 15 residues.

The chain carries TRBV13 and TRBJ2-2; 11 positions match TRBD1. The germline V gene encodes CDR1 PRHDT and CDR2 FYEKMQ (reference sequence). The V gene end was trimmed by 3 bases and the J gene end by 5 bases; junction bases not matched to a gene: 2. The CDR3 extends over 15 amino acids. CDR3 residues: CASSFGTGGTGELFF. In DNA form, the CDR3 reads TGTGCCAGCAGCTTTGGGACAGGGGGAACCGGGGAGCTGTTTTTT.

The chain combines TRBV18 with TRBJ2-2; D is possibly TRBD1 or TRBD2 (5 bases each). There are 14 residues in the CDR3. In germline, CDR1 is KGHSH, CDR2 LQKENI. V dropped 7 bases and J dropped 5 bases, with 14 bases sitting between them. CDR3 region: CASFLGRRTGELFF. The CDR3 DNA reads as TGTGCCAGCTTTCTGGGACGGAGGACCGGGGAGCTGTTTTTT. The whole variable domain, filled in from reference TRBV18 and TRBJ2-2, reads NAGVMQNPRHLVRRRGQEARLRCSPMKGHSHVYWYRQLPEEGLKFMVYLQKENIIDESGMPKERFSAEFPKEGPSILRIQQVVRGDSAAYFCASFLGRRTGELFFGEGSRLTVL.

The sample holds one count of this clone. This sample also contains other DNA sequences that code for the same CDR3. V gene TRBV7-9 combines with J gene TRBJ2-1; D uncertain. The CDR3 has 12 residues. Per the germline V gene, CDR1 is SEHNR and CDR2 is FQNEAQ (reference sequence). Trimming stripped 1 base from V and 3 bases from J, with 1 base between. For the CDR3, the DNA is TGTGCCAGCAGCTTAGGCTACAATGAGCAGTTCTTC. This codes for CASSLGYNEQFF. Drawing the rest from reference TRBV7-9 and TRBJ2-1, the complete variable domain is DTGVSQNPRHKITKRGQNVTFRCDPISEHNRLYWYRQTLGQGPEFLTYFQNEAQLEKSRLLSDRFSAERPKGSFSTLEIQRTEQGDSAMYLCASSLGYNEQFFGPGTRLTVL.

This chain links TRBV6-1 with TRBJ1-3; TRBD1 agrees at 7 bases. Trimming took 1 base from V and 8 from J; bases not matched to a gene: 5. The CDR3 has 14 amino acids. Germline CDR1 is MNHNS and CDR2 is SASEGT. The CDR3 nucleotides are TGTGCCAGCAGTGAAGGTCCAGGGGGGGACACCATATATTTT. Translated: CASSEGPGGDTIYF.

This clone was seen just once. The chain employs TRBV13 and TRBJ2-1, with 14 bases identical to TRBD2. The trim removed 2 bases at V and 3 bases at J, leaving 3 bases unmatched. This CDR3 spans 17 amino acids. From germline, CDR1 is PRHDT and CDR2 FYEKMQ (reference sequence). CDR3 DNA: TGTGCCAGCAGCTTACCCGGACTAGCGGGAGGCTACAATGAGCAGTTCTTC. Protein product: CASSLPGLAGGYNEQFF.

The chain couples TRBV5-5 to TRBJ2-7; TRBD2 matches at 12 bases. Trimming at V came to 5 bases and at J to 3 bases, leaving 9 bases not matched to a gene. This CDR3 has 16 residues. The germline V gene has CDR1 SGHKS and CDR2 YYEKEE (reference sequence). For the CDR3, the DNA is TGTGCCAGCAGTCCAGGACTAGCGGGACTCAACTACGAGCAGTACTTC. Its protein is CASSPGLAGLNYEQYF.

The genes are TRBV10-3 and TRBJ2-6; tentative D call: TRBD2 (6 bases). Germline V gives CDR1 ENHRY, CDR2 SYGVKD. The CDR3 is 14 amino acids. V was shortened by 8 bases and J by 4 bases, with 12 bases between the two germline ends. The CDR3 is CAIGGGTGANVLTF. The CDR3 DNA follows: TGTGCCATCGGAGGAGGGACCGGGGCCAACGTCCTGACTTTC.

The chain links TRBV5-1 to TRBJ1-1, with D uncertain. V was clipped by 0 bases and J by 5 bases, with 8 bases between them. Germline V gene lookup returns CDR1 SGHRS and CDR2 YFSETQ. The CDR3 spans 13 residues. The CDR3 reads CASSLGGGTEAFF. The CDR3, as DNA: TGCGCCAGCAGCTTGGGTGGAGGAACTGAAGCTTTCTTT. The full variable domain, rest sourced from reference TRBV5-1 and TRBJ1-1, is KAGVTQTPRYLIKTRGQQVTLSCSPISGHRSVSWYQQTPGQGLQFLFEYFSETQRNKGNFPGRFSGRQFSNSRSEMNVSTLELGDSALYLCASSLGGGTEAFFGQGTRLTVV.

V gene TRBV27 combines with J gene TRBJ2-7; 7 bases match TRBD2. Germline loops: CDR1 MNHEY, CDR2 SMNVEV (reference sequence). The V and J ends lost 5 bases and 0 bases, in that order; junction bases with no gene match: 4. This CDR3 is 14 amino acids long. CDR3 sequence: CASSLSGGSYEQYF. The CDR3 nucleotides are TGTGCCAGCAGTCTTTCGGGGGGCTCCTACGAGCAGTACTTC.

CDR3 amino acids: CATSRERLAGGGEQYF. The CDR3 DNA is TGTGCCACCAGCAGAGAACGGCTAGCGGGAGGTGGGGAGCAGTACTTC. This chain uses TRBV15 with TRBJ2-5; 11 nucleotides match TRBD2. This CDR3 is 16 amino acids long. From germline, CDR1 is LNHNV and CDR2 YYDKDF (reference sequence). V dropped 0 bases and J dropped 11; count of bases not matched to a gene: 11.

The genes are TRBV4-1 and TRBJ2-5; TRBD1 is a possible D gene (5 bases). Trimming cost V 1 base and J 6 bases, with 12 bases left between them. The germline V gene has CDR1 MGHRA and CDR2 YSYEKL. The CDR3 is 14 residues long. For the CDR3, the DNA is TGCGCCAGCAGCCAAGGACAGCTTGGGAAGACCCAGTACTTC. Translation: CASSQGQLGKTQYF.

This chain uses TRBV19 with TRBJ1-5, with D possibly TRBD1 on 5 matching bases. V was shortened by 7 bases and J by 0 bases, with 13 bases between the two germline ends. This CDR3 contains 15 residues. Germline loops: CDR1 LNHDA, CDR2 SQIVND (reference sequence). The CDR3 is CASKGWGNSNQPQHF. CDR3 coding DNA: TGTGCCAGTAAGGGGTGGGGAAATAGCAATCAGCCCCAGCATTTT.

The chain uses TRBV2 and TRBJ2-1; 8 bases are shared with TRBD2. The junction had 14 bases not matched to a gene; V was cut back by 4 bases and J by 9 bases. The CDR3 length is 16 residues. Germline CDR1 and CDR2: SNHLY and FYNNEI. CDR3 in amino acids: CASSGGLAGSPSEQFF. The DNA of the CDR3 is TGTGCCAGCAGTGGGGGCCTAGCGGGCAGTCCGAGTGAGCAGTTCTTC. Using reference TRBV2 and TRBJ2-1 for the parts outside the CDR3, the full variable domain is EPEVTQTPSHQVTQMGQEVILRCVPISNHLYFYWYRQILGQKVEFLVSFYNNEISEKSEIFDDQFSVERPDGSNFTLKIRSTKLEDSAMYFCASSGGLAGSPSEQFFGPGTRLTVL.

The chain combines TRBV6-1 with TRBJ2-5; perhaps TRBD1 as D (6 bases). Trimming removed 2 bases at V and 5 bases at J, with 15 bases between. Germline CDR1 and CDR2: MNHNS and SASEGT. The CDR3 is 15 amino acids. The CDR3: CASSELQGLWETQYF. The CDR3 DNA sequence: TGTGCCAGCAGTGAACTACAGGGCTTGTGGGAGACCCAGTACTTC.

The J gene is TRBJ1-6, the V gene TRBV6-5, with D hard to call. V lost 6 bases, J lost 4 bases, and 10 bases lay in between. This CDR3 is built from 14 residues. CDR1 and CDR2 (germline): MNHEY, SVGAGI. The CDR3 DNA follows: TGTGCCAGCAGCCTTGGGGTGTATAATTCACCCCTCCACTTT. Translated, it gives CASSLGVYNSPLHF.

The chain combines TRBV7-8 with TRBJ2-5; 13 bases line up with TRBD2. V trimming: 5 bases; J trimming: 5 bases; junction bases outside the gene matches: 8. CDR1 SGHVS and CDR2 FQNEAQ come from the germline V gene. There are 16 residues in the CDR3. CDR3 sequence reads: CASSLQLAGGGETQYF. CDR3 bases: TGTGCCAGCAGCCTCCAACTAGCGGGAGGGGGTGAGACCCAGTACTTC.

The chain uses TRBV4-1 and TRBJ2-3, with D tentatively TRBD1 (5 bases). Looked up from germline, CDR1 is MGHRA and CDR2 is YSYEKL. The length of the CDR3 is 15 residues. The V end was cut by 0 bases, the J end by 3 bases, with 10 bases between. The CDR3 spells CASSQDRVTTDTQYF. CDR3 DNA: TGCGCCAGCAGCCAAGACAGGGTGACGACAGATACGCAGTATTTT.

The chain combines TRBV30 with TRBJ2-1; a possible D gene is TRBD2 (5 bases). This CDR3 region has 15 residues. Germline V gene lookup returns CDR1 GTSNPN and CDR2 SVGIG (reference sequence). V was trimmed by 0 bases and J by 7 bases, leaving 16 bases between them. In nucleotides, the CDR3 is TGTGCCTGGAGTGTACAGCCCCACGGGGTTAATGAGCAGTTCTTC. This encodes CAWSVQPHGVNEQFF.

The chain carries TRBV9 and TRBJ2-3; D not resolved. Trimming took off 2 bases at V and 2 bases at J, with 9 bases between the two ends. Per the germline V gene, CDR1 is SGDLS and CDR2 is YYNGEE. CDR3 size: 14 residues. The CDR3 DNA sequence: TGTGCCAGCAGCGTGGGGTTTTCCACAGATACGCAGTATTTT. It specifies CASSVGFSTDTQYF.

This sequence joins TRBV2 and TRBJ2-2, with D possibly being TRBD2 (6 bases). CDR3 length: 16 amino acids. CDR1 and CDR2 (germline): SNHLY, FYNNEI. The V and J ends lost 3 bases and 8 bases respectively, with 19 bases between them. The CDR3 is CASSDRPPSGRGELFF. For the CDR3, the DNA is TGTGCCAGCAGTGATCGACCTCCATCTGGGAGGGGGGAGCTGTTTTTT.

The V and J genes are TRBV5-8 and TRBJ1-5, with D hard to call. Per the germline V gene, CDR1 is SGHTS and CDR2 is YDEGEE. This CDR3 is 15 amino acids long. V lost 1 base, J lost 0 bases, and 8 bases lay in between. The CDR3 reads CASSLKFYSNQPQHF. The CDR3 DNA follows: TGTGCCAGCAGCTTGAAATTCTATAGCAATCAGCCCCAGCATTTT. Using reference TRBV5-8 and TRBJ1-5 for the parts outside the CDR3, the full variable domain is EAGVTQSPTHLIKTRGQQATLRCSPISGHTSVYWYQQALGLGLQFLLWYDEGEERNRGNFPPRFSGRQFPNYSSELNVNALELEDSALYLCASSLKFYSNQPQHFGDGTRLSIL.

This chain joins TRBV11-2 and TRBJ2-7; D uncertain. V was clipped by 1 base and J by 0 bases, with 7 bases between them. The CDR3 extends over 14 amino acids. Germline assignment: CDR1 SGHAT and CDR2 FQNNGV. CDR3 protein: CASSLVGPSYEQYF. CDR3 sequence (DNA): TGTGCCAGCAGCTTAGTAGGTCCCTCCTACGAGCAGTACTTC. The full variable domain, rest sourced from reference TRBV11-2 and TRBJ2-7, is EAGVAQSPRYKIIEKRQSVAFWCNPISGHATLYWYQQILGQGPKLLIQFQNNGVVDDSQLPKDRFSAERLKGVDSTLKIQPAKLEDSAVYLCASSLVGPSYEQYFGPGTRLTVT.

The chain is built from TRBV12-1 and TRBJ2-3. TRBV12-1 represents a pseudogene. The CDR3 sequence is 17 residues long. CDR3 sequence reads: CASSFSVWQGTTDTQYF. CDR3 bases: TGTGCCAGCAGCTTTTCGGTGTGGCAGGGGACTACAGATACGCAGTATTTT.